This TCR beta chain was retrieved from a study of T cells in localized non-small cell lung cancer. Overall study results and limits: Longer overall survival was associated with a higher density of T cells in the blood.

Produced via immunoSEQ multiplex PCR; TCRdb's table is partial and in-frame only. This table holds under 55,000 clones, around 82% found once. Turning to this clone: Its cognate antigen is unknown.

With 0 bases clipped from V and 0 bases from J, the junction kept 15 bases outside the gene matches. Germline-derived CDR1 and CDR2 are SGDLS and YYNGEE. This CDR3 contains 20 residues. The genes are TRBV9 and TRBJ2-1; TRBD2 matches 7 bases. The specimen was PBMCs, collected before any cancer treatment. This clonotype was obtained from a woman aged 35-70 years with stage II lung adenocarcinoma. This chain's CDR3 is CASSVEGASGAFSSYNEQFF. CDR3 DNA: TGTGCCAGCAGCGTAGAGGGCGCGAGCGGGGCCTTTAGCTCCTACAATGAGCAGTTCTTC. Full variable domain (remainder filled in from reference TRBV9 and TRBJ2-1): DSGVTQTPKHLITATGQRVTLRCSPRSGDLSVYWYQQSLDQGLQFLIQYYNGEERAKGNILERFSAQQFPDLHSELNLSSLELGDSALYFCASSVEGASGAFSSYNEQFFGPGTRLTVL.